The 23 T cell receptor beta chains presented below share a single source sample, sequenced in a study of shared clonotypes between healthy human individuals (dated by TCRdb to the early 2020s). The receptor library was made with the immunoSEQ multiplex PCR assay. TCRdb mirrors the immuneACCESS table, restricted to in-frame sequences. Some clones are absent from its copies; in checked studies, under half trace to an unresolved V gene, and the reason for the others is unknown. A total of more than 2 million clones appear in this sample, 93% of them only once. About 1.6% of the sample lies in the top ten. CD8 naive samples consisted of CD45RO-negative cells that were positively selected for CCR7, yielding a CD45RA+CCR7+ population without TemRA cells. Sequencing was done on a sample of naive CD8+ T cells from PBMCs. The cell subset or site label, as the study defines it: CD45RA+CCR7+. Receptors originate from a man between 18 and 35 years old in good health. Some clones in this sample may be carry-over from other donors' samples.

The V call is TRBV5-1, the J call TRBJ2-1, with 9 bases that match TRBD1. Germline CDR1 reads SGHRS; CDR2 reads YFSETQ. The CDR3 consists of 15 residues. The ends lost 1 base at V and 4 bases at J; junction bases unmatched: 3. The CDR3 DNA reads TGCGCCAGCAGCTTGTTGGACAGGGGATACAATGAGCAGTTCTTC. Its protein product is CASSLLDRGYNEQFF.

The chain has TRBV27 and TRBJ2-2, with TRBD2 matching 8 bases. Germline lookup yields CDR1 MNHEY and CDR2 SMNVEV (reference sequence). This CDR3 region has 15 residues. Trimming removed 3 bases from V and 7 bases from J; junction bases left unmatched: 7. The chain's CDR3 is CASSLRGEIGGELFF. CDR3 sequence (DNA): TGTGCCAGCAGTTTGCGGGGGGAAATCGGCGGGGAGCTGTTTTTT.

The chain combines TRBV7-9 with TRBJ1-1; tentative D call: TRBD1 (5 bases). The germline V gene encodes CDR1 SEHNR and CDR2 FQNEAQ (reference sequence). V was cut by 1 base and J by 11 bases, with 23 bases left in between. This CDR3 has 16 amino acids. The chain's CDR3 is CASSLVRDLGEVCAFF. DNA for the CDR3: TGTGCCAGCAGCTTAGTCCGAGACTTGGGGGAGGTGTGTGCTTTCTTT.

The V call is TRBV19, the J call TRBJ1-1; D is possibly TRBD1 (5 bases). Germline CDR1 reads LNHDA; CDR2 reads SQIVND (reference sequence). Deletions cut 4 bases from V and 5 bases from J, with 32 bases between. CDR3 length equals 20 residues. This chain's CDR3 is CASSTQTPGTLLTVGTEAFF. The DNA for the CDR3 is TGTGCCAGTAGTACCCAAACCCCCGGGACCCTTCTCACGGTGGGTACTGAAGCTTTCTTT.

This chain links TRBV7-8 with TRBJ2-1; 7 bases match TRBD2. The CDR3 extends over 13 amino acids. Trimming at V came to 4 bases and at J to 9 bases, leaving 6 bases not matched to a gene. Looked up from germline, CDR1 is SGHVS and CDR2 is FQNEAQ. The DNA for the CDR3 is TGTGCCAGCAGCTCCCCCCGACTAGCTGAGCAGTTCTTC. Translation: CASSSPRLAEQFF.

The V gene is TRBV6-1, the J gene TRBJ1-2; perhaps TRBD1 as D (6 bases). In germline, CDR1 is MNHNS, CDR2 SASEGT. Trimming removed 3 bases from V and 4 bases from J, with 9 bases in between. This CDR3 is built from 13 residues. Here the CDR3 reads CASSDRGAYGYTF. CDR3 nucleotides: TGTGCCAGCAGTGACCGGGGGGCCTATGGCTACACCTTC.

This chain connects TRBV5-5 to TRBJ1-5; 7 bases align to TRBD1. Germline V gives CDR1 SGHKS, CDR2 YYEKEE (reference sequence). V lost 2 bases to trimming and J lost 3 bases; unmatched junction nucleotides: 5. The CDR3 runs to 15 residues. Here the CDR3 reads CASSLWDSSNQPQHF. In DNA form, the CDR3 reads TGTGCCAGCAGCTTATGGGACAGTTCCAATCAGCCCCAGCATTTT.

This chain links TRBV19 with TRBJ1-2, with TRBD1 as a possible D gene (5 bases). The CDR3 runs 12 residues. The germline CDR1 and CDR2 sequences are LNHDA and SQIVND (reference sequence). Trimming took 2 bases from V and 8 from J, leaving 9 bases between them. This CDR3 reads CASSIRGEGYTF. Here the CDR3 DNA reads TGTGCCAGTAGTATACGAGGGGAAGGCTACACCTTC.

The J gene is TRBJ2-1, the V gene TRBV25-1; either TRBD1 or TRBD2 may supply D (7 bases each). V dropped 2 bases and J dropped 10 bases, with 15 bases sitting between them. This CDR3 has 14 amino acids. The germline V gene has CDR1 MGHDK and CDR2 SYGVNS. CDR3 nucleotide sequence: TGTGCCAGCAGTGAAGCCCCAGGGGGGGGCGAGCAGTTCTTC. Translation gives CASSEAPGGGEQFF.

The J gene is TRBJ2-3, the V gene TRBV29-1; TRBD2 matches 10 bases. Per germline, CDR1 SQVTM and CDR2 ANQGSEA. This CDR3 is built from 14 residues. J gave up 4 bases and V 7 bases, and 8 bases lay outside the gene matches. This CDR3 is CSATGTSVADTQYF. CDR3 sequence (DNA): TGCAGCGCTACCGGGACTAGCGTCGCAGATACGCAGTATTTT.

This sequence joins TRBV27 and TRBJ2-5; TRBD2 matches 9 bases. The V segment lost 6 bases and the J segment 0 bases; nucleotides outside the gene matches: 17. The CDR3 is 19 amino acids. Germline CDR1 and CDR2: MNHEY and SMNVEV (reference sequence). CDR3 DNA sequence: TGTGCCAGCAGCCCACGGTGGGCTAGCGGGGCCGGGTACCAAGAGACCCAGTACTTC. Translation: CASSPRWASGAGYQETQYF.

Concerning this clone itself: Other DNA sequences within the sample encode an identical CDR3. The chain couples TRBV6-6 to TRBJ2-3; 7 nucleotides match TRBD2. The CDR3 totals 13 residues. Germline V lookup: CDR1 MNHNY, CDR2 SVGAGI (reference sequence). Losses at the gene ends were 0 bases for V and 6 bases for J; bases not matched to a gene: 0. This chain's CDR3 is CASSYSGGDTQYF. The CDR3 bases are TGTGCCAGCAGTTACTCGGGGGGGGATACGCAGTATTTT.

The chain recombines TRBV7-2 with TRBJ2-7, with a weak D call TRBD2 (6 bases). CDR3 length: 15 residues. Deletions cut 5 bases from V and 1 base from J, with 15 bases between. The germline V gene has CDR1 SGHTA and CDR2 FQGNSA. The CDR3 nucleotides are TGTGCCAGCAGCCTCTCCTGGGGGACTTCCTACGAGCAGTACTTC. Its translation: CASSLSWGTSYEQYF.

As for this clone: This sample also contains other DNA sequences that code for the same CDR3. V gene TRBV4-3 combines with J gene TRBJ2-5, with 13 positions matching TRBD2. Looked up from germline, CDR1 is LGHNA and CDR2 is YSLEER. The CDR3 runs 15 residues. Trimming took 3 bases from V and 5 from J; bases not matched to a gene: 3. The CDR3 region has the DNA TGCGCCAGCAGCCAGGGGACTAGCGGGATGGAGACCCAGTACTTC. Translated, it gives CASSQGTSGMETQYF.

V and J are TRBV28 and TRBJ1-5; the D is unclear. V was clipped by 3 bases and J by 4 bases, with 13 bases between them. Germline V lookup: CDR1 MDHEN, CDR2 SYDVKM. This CDR3 is 15 amino acids long. The chain's CDR3 is CASSFTDAMNQPQHF. The DNA for the CDR3 is TGTGCCAGCAGTTTCACAGACGCGATGAATCAGCCCCAGCATTTT. Based on the CDR3 plus reference TRBV28 and TRBJ1-5, the full variable domain is DVKVTQSSRYLVKRTGEKVFLECVQDMDHENMFWYRQDPGLGLRLIYFSYDVKMKEKGDIPEGYSVSREKKERFSLILESASTNQTSMYLCASSFTDAMNQPQHFGDGTRLSIL.

The V call is TRBV19, the J call TRBJ2-7, with TRBD1 matching over 7 bases. CDR1 LNHDA and CDR2 SQIVND come from the germline V gene (reference sequence). With 9 bases clipped from V and 3 bases from J, the junction kept 5 bases outside the gene matches. CDR3 length: 12 amino acids. CDR3 DNA: TGTGCCAGCGCTAGGGACAGCTACGAGCAGTACTTC. Amino acids: CASARDSYEQYF.

A note on this clone: In the same sample, other DNA sequences code for this CDR3. The chain uses TRBV27 and TRBJ2-7; 8 bases align to TRBD2. The germline CDR1 and CDR2 sequences are MNHEY and SMNVEV (reference sequence). Trimming removed 2 bases from V and 4 bases from J; junction bases left unmatched: 1. The CDR3 extends over 13 amino acids. CDR3: CASSLGLAYEQYF. CDR3 nucleotide sequence: TGTGCCAGCAGTTTAGGACTAGCTTACGAGCAGTACTTC.

This CDR3 reads CASSTGGQEITYEQYF. The CDR3 nucleotides read TGTGCCAGCAGCACAGGCGGGCAGGAGATAACCTACGAGCAGTACTTC. This chain uses TRBV5-5 with TRBJ2-7; the D call may be TRBD1 or TRBD2 (5 bases each). Germline assignment: CDR1 SGHKS and CDR2 YYEKEE (reference sequence). Between the trimmed V and J ends, which lost 4 bases and 2 bases, there was a span of 19 bases. The CDR3 extends over 16 amino acids. Full variable domain (missing parts from reference TRBV5-5 and TRBJ2-7): DAGVTQSPTHLIKTRGQQVTLRCSPISGHKSVSWYQQVLGQGPQFIFQYYEKEERGRGNFPDRFSARQFPNYSSELNVNALLLGDSALYLCASSTGGQEITYEQYFGPGTRLTVT.

The rearrangement links TRBV5-6 to TRBJ2-3, with 7 bases aligning to TRBD2. The germline CDR1 and CDR2 sequences are SGHDT and YYEEEE. With V trimmed by 4 bases and J by 6 bases, 17 bases remained unmatched. CDR3 size: 17 residues. CDR3 sequence reads: CASSMFMVGGVMDTQYF. The DNA of the CDR3 is TGTGCCAGCAGCATGTTTATGGTTGGGGGGGTTATGGATACGCAGTATTTT.

This chain uses TRBV29-1 with TRBJ1-2, with a tentative D call TRBD1 (6 bases). V gave up 7 bases and J gave up 4 bases, with 10 bases separating them. This CDR3 spans 11 amino acids. Germline V gene lookup returns CDR1 SQVTM and CDR2 ANQGSEA. CDR3 coding DNA: TGCAGCGAGCGGGACATCTATGGCTACACCTTC. Translating gives CSERDIYGYTF.

The chain has TRBV9 and TRBJ2-7; TRBD2 matches 7 bases. The CDR3 length is 15 residues. J was trimmed by 3 bases and V by 0 bases; bases with no gene match: 6. Germline CDR1 is SGDLS and CDR2 is YYNGEE. CDR3 in DNA: TGTGCCAGCAGCGTAGCTACTAGCGCCGACTACGAGCAGTACTTC. Translating gives CASSVATSADYEQYF.

This chain uses TRBV28 with TRBJ2-7; D gene uncertain. CDR3 length: 11 residues. V lost 9 bases and J 3 bases, leaving 9 bases between the germline ends. Germline loops: CDR1 MDHEN, CDR2 SYDVKM. CDR3 in amino acids: CASLSGYEQYF. Written as DNA, the CDR3 is TGTGCCAGTCTCTCGGGCTACGAGCAGTACTTC.

The chain links TRBV4-2 to TRBJ1-1, with D possibly TRBD1 on 5 matching bases. This CDR3 has 15 residues. Germline lookup yields CDR1 LGHNA and CDR2 YNFKEQ. Trimming removed 2 bases at V and 0 bases at J, with 10 bases between. The CDR3 DNA reads as TGTGCCAGCAGCCAAAGGGACGGATTGAACACTGAAGCTTTCTTT. Translated: CASSQRDGLNTEAFF.